Presented here are 5 T cell receptor beta chains from one specimen sequenced in a study of T cells after yellow fever vaccination. TCRdb redid the calling of the 5' RACE reads with MiXCR, one entry per CDR3 protein. The top ten clones hold approximately 0.84% of a sample with 200,000 to 250,000 distinct CDR3 sequences, less than 9% of them seen once. Here the sequenced sample was CD4+ T cells sorted from PBMCs, taken 15 days after the yellow fever booster vaccination. The receptors come from a young man who received the YFV17D yellow fever vaccine.

At least ten counts were recorded for this clonotype. The rearrangement joins TRBV5-1 to TRBJ2-7; no reliable D call. V was clipped by 1 base and J by 3 bases, with 8 bases between them. Per germline, CDR1 SGHRS and CDR2 YFSETQ. This CDR3 spans 13 amino acids. In DNA, the CDR3 is TGCGCCAGCAGCTTGTTTTCGGGCTACGAGCAGTACTTC. It translates to CASSLFSGYEQYF.

In its sample, this clonotype was seen a few times. J is TRBJ2-3 and V is TRBV12-3 or TRBV12-4; 8 positions agree with TRBD2. With 3 bases clipped from V and 6 bases from J, the junction kept 5 bases outside the gene matches. This CDR3 is built from 14 residues. CDR3 sequence reads: CASSFAGGPDTQYF. For the CDR3, the DNA is TGTGCCAGCAGTTTTGCGGGAGGCCCGGATACGCAGTATTTT.

The chain carries TRBV7-2 and TRBJ2-1; D might be TRBD2 (6 bases). The CDR3 runs to 14 residues. Germline V lookup: CDR1 SGHTA, CDR2 FQGNSA. Trimming took 4 bases from V and 10 from J, leaving 17 bases between them. The CDR3 DNA is TGTGCCAGCAGCTCTCCGGGACGGGGGAACGAGCAGTTCTTC. Protein sequence: CASSSPGRGNEQFF.

This clonotype was seen a handful of times. The V gene is TRBV20-1, the J gene TRBJ2-7, with 10 bases matching TRBD2. Germline trimming cut 5 bases from V and 4 bases from J; bases unmatched to any gene: 11. The CDR3 consists of 15 residues. Germline V gene sequence: CDR1 DFQATT, CDR2 SNEGSKA (reference sequence). CDR3 residues: CSAFDLAGAVYEQYF. CDR3 coding DNA: TGCAGTGCTTTCGATCTAGCGGGAGCGGTATACGAGCAGTACTTC.

This clonotype showed up many times. This rearrangement joins TRBV4-3 to TRBJ2-1, with TRBD2 matching 9 bases. The V gene's germline CDR1 is LGHNA and CDR2 YSLEER. There are 17 residues in the CDR3. V was pared by 0 bases and J by 7 bases, with 10 bases of the junction left unmatched. The CDR3 spells CASSQDKLAGLVNEQFF. CDR3 sequence (DNA): TGCGCCAGCAGCCAAGACAAACTAGCGGGTTTGGTTAATGAGCAGTTCTTC.